This TCR beta chain was identified in a study of blood T cells in healthy people across ages. The CDR3 covers 16 residues. The V and J ends lost 7 bases and 3 bases respectively, with 21 bases between them. Germline-derived CDR1 and CDR2 are SEHNR and FQNEAQ (reference sequence). The authors ran a second PCR of 7 to 11 cycles using a sample-barcoded 5' primer and a J-beta primer mix. TCRdb used MiXCR to reprocess the 5' RACE reads, holding one entry per CDR3 protein. The table shows about 780,000 distinct CDR3 sequences, with roughly 25% occurring only once. These same data were also listed under a study on T cells of mothers and their children. Per that paper: Samples came from a few healthy Caucasian mothers and their six children. Some 2.8 million TCR beta reads per child versus over 9 million per mother.

The sequenced sample consisted of blood. The rearrangement joins TRBV7-9 to TRBJ1-2; tentative D call: TRBD1 (6 bases). The receptor comes from a boy younger than 18 in good health. CDR3 coding DNA: TGTGCCAGCACCCTGAGTATTAGAGGGGGGTACTATGGCTACACCTTC. Translating gives CASTLSIRGGYYGYTF.